This TCR beta chain was observed in a study of T cell clones after liver transplantation. The CDR3 covers 16 residues. Trimming pared 1 base from V and 4 bases from J, leaving 14 bases between. Germline V lookup: CDR1 SGHAT, CDR2 FQNNGV. Sequencing used immunoSEQ multiplex PCR; TCRdb keeps in-frame clones, though not all of them. The table lists around 100,000 clones, 84% of them singletons. The material was CD4+ T cells from blood, obtained about 50 months after liver transplant. This receptor was taken from a human patient who received a liver transplant. Part of the T cells may come from the graft donor. This chain connects TRBV11-2 to TRBJ2-1; TRBD2 is a possible D gene (6 bases). The DNA for the CDR3 is TGTGCCAGCAGCTTAGTTAGACTAGTCGTATACAATGAGCAGTTCTTC. This sequence encodes CASSLVRLVVYNEQFF. The full variable domain, in which reference TRBV11-2 and TRBJ2-1 provide the parts outside the CDR3, is EAGVAQSPRYKIIEKRQSVAFWCNPISGHATLYWYQQILGQGPKLLIQFQNNGVVDDSQLPKDRFSAERLKGVDSTLKIQPAKLEDSAVYLCASSLVRLVVYNEQFFGPGTRLTVL.